This T cell receptor (beta chain) was sequenced for a study of blood T cells in healthy people across ages. General study results and limits: Using unsorted PBMCs precluded a conclusive naive versus antigen-experienced comparison.

This CDR3 is built from 16 residues. CDR1 MDHEN and CDR2 SYDVKM come from the germline V gene. V was cut by 4 bases and J by 4 bases, with 18 bases left in between. Isolating PBMCs gave at least 6.5 million of these cells per sample. Sample-barcoded 5' priming and a J-beta primer mix drove a second PCR of roughly 7 to 11 cycles. MiXCR, run by TCRdb on the 5' RACE reads, gives a single entry per CDR3 protein. Of around 800,000 distinct CDR3 sequences in the sample, about 26% are singletons; the top ten hold 2.5% to 3.5%. This clonotype was detected many times. Its target is unknown. These data were also reused for a study on T cells of mothers and their children. That paper states: Mothers gave over 10 million TCR beta CDR3 reads each, and children around 2.9 million each. Comparable shaping of TCR recombination output by thymic selection was observed in related and unrelated pairs.

The chain links TRBV28 to TRBJ2-3; TRBD2 is a possible D gene (6 bases). The receptor's source is a boy between 10 and 17 years old in good health. Sequenced input: blood. The CDR3 region is CASSYATSRSADTQYF. The CDR3, as DNA: TGTGCCAGCAGTTATGCGACTAGTCGGTCCGCAGATACGCAGTATTTT.